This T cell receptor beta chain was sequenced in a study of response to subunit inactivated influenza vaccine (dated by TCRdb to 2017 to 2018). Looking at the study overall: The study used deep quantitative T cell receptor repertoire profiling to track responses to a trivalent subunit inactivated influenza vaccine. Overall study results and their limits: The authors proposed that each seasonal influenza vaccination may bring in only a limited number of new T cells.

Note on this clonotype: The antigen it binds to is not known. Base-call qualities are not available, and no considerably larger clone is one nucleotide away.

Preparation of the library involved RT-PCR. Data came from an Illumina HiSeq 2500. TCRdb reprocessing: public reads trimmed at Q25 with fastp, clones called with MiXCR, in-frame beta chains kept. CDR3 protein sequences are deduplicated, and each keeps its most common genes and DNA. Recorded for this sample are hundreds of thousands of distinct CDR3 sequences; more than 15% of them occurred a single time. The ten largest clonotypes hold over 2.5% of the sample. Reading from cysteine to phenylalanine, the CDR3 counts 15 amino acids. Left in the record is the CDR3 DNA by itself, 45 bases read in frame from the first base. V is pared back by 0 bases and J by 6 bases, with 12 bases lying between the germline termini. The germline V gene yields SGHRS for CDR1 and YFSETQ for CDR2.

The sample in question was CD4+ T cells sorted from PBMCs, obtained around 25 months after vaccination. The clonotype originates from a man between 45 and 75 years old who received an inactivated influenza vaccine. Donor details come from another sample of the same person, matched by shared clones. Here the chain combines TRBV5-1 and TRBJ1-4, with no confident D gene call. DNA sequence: TGCGCCAGCAGCTTGGTCGGCCGGCGTGATGAAAAACTGTTTTTT. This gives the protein CASSLVGRRDEKLFF.